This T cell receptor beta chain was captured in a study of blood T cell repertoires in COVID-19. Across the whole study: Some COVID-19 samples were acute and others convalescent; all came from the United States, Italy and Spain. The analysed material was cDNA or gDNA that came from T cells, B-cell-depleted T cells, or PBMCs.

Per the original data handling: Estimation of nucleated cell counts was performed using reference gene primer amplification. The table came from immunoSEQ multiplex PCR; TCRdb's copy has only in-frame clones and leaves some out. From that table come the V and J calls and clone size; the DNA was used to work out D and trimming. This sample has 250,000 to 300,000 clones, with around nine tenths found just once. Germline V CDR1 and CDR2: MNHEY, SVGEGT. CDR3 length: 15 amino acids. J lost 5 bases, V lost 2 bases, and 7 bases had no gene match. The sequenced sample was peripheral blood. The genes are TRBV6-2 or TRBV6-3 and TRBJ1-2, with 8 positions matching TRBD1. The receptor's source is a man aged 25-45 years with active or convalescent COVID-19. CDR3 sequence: CASSYARGRFYGYTF. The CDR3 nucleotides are TGTGCCAGCAGTTACGCCAGGGGGCGTTTTTATGGCTACACCTTC.